Each of the 25 T cell receptor beta chains below was sequenced from the same sample in a study of cytomegalovirus exposure and HLA in healthy donors. The PCR employed 60 Vbeta primers together with 13 Jbeta primers. The data were produced by immunoSEQ multiplex PCR, yet TCRdb's version contains in-frame clones alone and is incomplete. The sample lists over 100,000 clones; over 60% were seen once. Source material: PBMCs. These TCRs come from a male donor in good health and CMV-seropositive.

The rearrangement uses TRBV5-1 and TRBJ2-1; tentative D call: TRBD2 (6 bases). The CDR3 covers 16 residues. Germline values: CDR1 SGHRS, CDR2 YFSETQ. V was shortened by 4 bases and J by 0 bases, with 14 bases between the two germline ends. CDR3 loop: CASSRTGEHSYNEQFF. The CDR3 region has the DNA TGCGCCAGCAGCAGAACGGGGGAGCACTCCTACAATGAGCAGTTCTTC.

This rearrangement joins TRBV27 to TRBJ2-1; a weak D match, TRBD2 (5 bases). Trimming took 9 bases from V and 8 from J, leaving 20 bases between them. Germline loops: CDR1 MNHEY, CDR2 SMNVEV (reference sequence). The CDR3 contains 14 residues. CDR3 loop: CASISTEGGHEQFF. The CDR3 DNA sequence: TGTGCCAGTATTTCGACCGAGGGTGGACATGAGCAGTTCTTC.

This clone came up a few times. DNA of the CDR3: TGTGCCAGTAGTATCACGCCAGGGGGAACCGGGGAGCTGTTTTTT. Translating gives CASSITPGGTGELFF. The chain joins TRBV19 to TRBJ2-2, with 7 bases fitting TRBD1. V lost 3 bases, J lost 5 bases, and 6 bases stayed unmatched. Per the germline V gene, CDR1 is LNHDA and CDR2 is SQIVND (reference sequence). This CDR3 contains 15 residues.

The chain recombines TRBV7-9 with TRBJ2-5, with 7 nucleotides matching TRBD1. This CDR3 is 13 amino acids long. The germline gives CDR1 SEHNR, CDR2 FQNEAQ (reference sequence). The V segment lost 6 bases and the J segment 5 bases; nucleotides outside the gene matches: 6. The CDR3 loop reads CASSQGDVETQYF. CDR3 DNA sequence: TGTGCCAGCAGTCAGGGGGACGTGGAGACCCAGTACTTC.

The chain is built from TRBV7-9 and TRBJ1-1; D is perhaps TRBD1 (5 bases). Germline V gene data show CDR1 as SEHNR and CDR2 as FQNEAQ (reference sequence). This CDR3 region has 15 residues. Deletions cut 1 base from V and 8 bases from J, with 17 bases between. The CDR3 nucleotides are TGTGCCAGCAGCTTAGAGGGGCGCGTCCAACTGGAAGCTTTCTTT. It specifies CASSLEGRVQLEAFF.

CDR3 loop: CAISDVKGEAEAFF. The CDR3 DNA follows: TGTGCCATCAGTGATGTAAAGGGGGAAGCTGAAGCTTTCTTT. The chain couples TRBV10-3 to TRBJ1-1; TRBD1 is a possible D gene (6 bases). Trimming removed 3 bases at V and 6 bases at J, with 14 bases between. Per the germline V gene, CDR1 is ENHRY and CDR2 is SYGVKD. The CDR3 covers 14 residues.

This clone was counted once. The V and J genes are TRBV6-1 and TRBJ2-1; TRBD1 aligns across 7 bases. Germline-derived CDR1 and CDR2 are MNHNS and SASEGT. With V trimmed by 4 bases and J by 9 bases, 6 bases remained unmatched. The CDR3 is 13 amino acids. CDR3 region: CASSVTGVSEQFF. The CDR3 DNA sequence: TGTGCCAGCAGTGTTACAGGGGTGAGTGAGCAGTTCTTC.

This chain connects TRBV6-5 to TRBJ1-5, with D uncertain. Germline loops: CDR1 MNHEY, CDR2 SVGAGI. The CDR3 has 13 amino acids. Trimming stripped 5 bases from V and 9 bases from J, with 14 bases between. In DNA form, the CDR3 reads TGTGCCAGCAGTCTAAATACGCCCCCGCCCCAGCATTTT. Its translation: CASSLNTPPPQHF.

The rearrangement links TRBV4-2 to TRBJ2-1; 8 nucleotides agree with TRBD2. Germline lookup yields CDR1 LGHNA and CDR2 YNFKEQ. Trimming removed 0 bases from V and 2 bases from J; junction bases left unmatched: 3. The length of the CDR3 is 16 residues. The CDR3: CASSQETSGTYNEQFF. The CDR3 DNA is TGTGCCAGCAGCCAAGAAACTAGCGGAACCTACAATGAGCAGTTCTTC.

J is TRBJ2-7 and V is TRBV2, with TRBD2 matching 7 bases. This CDR3 contains 14 residues. J gave up 0 bases and V 4 bases, and 3 bases lay outside the gene matches. Germline CDR1 reads SNHLY; CDR2 reads FYNNEI. The CDR3 protein is CASSGGLLSYEQYF. DNA for the CDR3: TGTGCCAGCAGTGGGGGACTACTCTCCTACGAGCAGTACTTC.

The chain carries TRBV2 and TRBJ2-1; 8 bases match TRBD2. This CDR3 has 16 amino acids. The ends lost 7 bases at V and 7 bases at J; junction bases unmatched: 15. Germline CDR1 is SNHLY and CDR2 is FYNNEI. CDR3: CASTPRLGSGKNEQFF. The CDR3 coding sequence is TGTGCCAGCACCCCTAGGCTTGGTAGCGGGAAAAATGAGCAGTTCTTC.

The rearrangement links TRBV28 to TRBJ2-2; a weak D match, TRBD1 (5 bases). The CDR3 covers 14 residues. Trimming removed 4 bases from V and 4 bases from J, with 10 bases in between. Germline-derived CDR1 and CDR2 are MDHEN and SYDVKM. The CDR3 spells CASSSNRITGELFF. The CDR3 coding sequence is TGTGCCAGCAGTTCCAACAGGATCACCGGGGAGCTGTTTTTT.

V is TRBV27 and J is TRBJ2-7; 7 nucleotides match TRBD2. The germline CDR1 and CDR2 sequences are MNHEY and SMNVEV (reference sequence). This CDR3 spans 14 amino acids. Losses at the gene ends were 3 bases for V and 2 bases for J; bases not matched to a gene: 4. CDR3 sequence: CASSLVGGTYEQYF. The CDR3 coding sequence is TGTGCCAGCAGTTTGGTGGGGGGGACCTACGAGCAGTACTTC.

About this clone: A junction end diverges from the germline sequence, so it may reflect a read error. This chain uses TRBV28 with TRBJ2-2; D is undetermined. The CDR3 is 12 amino acids. Germline V gene lookup returns CDR1 MDHEN and CDR2 SYDVKM. The CDR3 DNA reads TGTGCCAGCGATGCGAACTCCGGGGAGCTGTTTTTT. It is translated as CASDANSGELFF.

V gene TRBV5-8 combines with J gene TRBJ2-7; D perhaps matches TRBD2 (6 bases). Germline V gene lookup returns CDR1 SGHTS and CDR2 YDEGEE. The CDR3 sequence is 14 residues long. V lost 5 bases and J lost 5, with 17 bases in between. CDR3 nucleotides: TGTGCCAGCAGGAGAATGCCGGGGGTCCACGAGCAGTACTTC. It yields the protein CASRRMPGVHEQYF. Filled out from reference TRBV5-8 and TRBJ2-7, the complete variable domain reads EAGVTQSPTHLIKTRGQQATLRCSPISGHTSVYWYQQALGLGLQFLLWYDEGEERNRGNFPPRFSGRQFPNYSSELNVNALELEDSALYLCASRRMPGVHEQYFGPGTRLTVT.

J is TRBJ1-5 and V is TRBV2; 9 bases match TRBD1. Trimming at V came to 0 bases and at J to 6 bases, leaving 9 bases not matched to a gene. Germline CDR1 SNHLY, CDR2 FYNNEI. The CDR3 consists of 17 residues. CDR3 residues: CASSEAAGTGIRQPQHF. The CDR3 bases are TGTGCCAGCAGTGAAGCCGCCGGGACAGGGATTCGTCAGCCCCAGCATTTT.

This clone has a handful of counts. The rearrangement uses TRBV28 and TRBJ2-5; 10 bases are shared with TRBD2. CDR1 and CDR2 (germline): MDHEN, SYDVKM. The CDR3 has 17 amino acids. The trim removed 5 bases at V and 1 base at J, leaving 10 bases unmatched. CDR3 region: CASSPWASGGIQETQYF. For the CDR3, the DNA is TGTGCCAGCAGTCCCTGGGCTAGCGGGGGTATCCAAGAGACCCAGTACTTC.

Comment on this clone: One end of the junction is discordant with germline, which a read error may explain. The genes are TRBV2 and TRBJ2-2; 11 positions match TRBD2. The CDR3 runs 17 residues. Germline V lookup: CDR1 SNHLY, CDR2 FYNNEI. The DNA of the CDR3 is TGTGTCAGCAGTGAAGCTAGCGGGGGGTCTAACACCGGGGAGCTGTTTTTT. Translation: CVSSEASGGSNTGELFF.

The J gene is TRBJ2-7, the V gene TRBV28; tentatively, D is TRBD2 (5 bases). CDR3 length: 11 residues. Germline V gene data show CDR1 as MDHEN and CDR2 as SYDVKM. The V end lost 6 bases, the J end lost 3 bases, and 6 bases lay between the germline ends. The CDR3 region is CASREGYEQYF. As DNA, the CDR3 is TGTGCCAGCAGAGAGGGCTACGAGCAGTACTTC.

V is TRBV19 and J is TRBJ1-4; TRBD1 matches at 8 bases. Germline values: CDR1 LNHDA, CDR2 SQIVND (reference sequence). The V gene end was trimmed by 7 bases and the J gene end by 0 bases; junction bases not matched to a gene: 4. The CDR3 runs 15 residues. The CDR3 protein is CASIPGGSTNEKLFF. For the CDR3, the DNA is TGTGCCAGTATTCCAGGGGGCTCAACTAATGAAAAACTGTTTTTT.

This clone has only a few counts. This rearrangement joins TRBV4-2 to TRBJ2-2, with TRBD1 as a possible D gene (6 bases). This CDR3 region has 14 residues. The germline CDR1 and CDR2 sequences are LGHNA and YNFKEQ. Trimming shortened V by 10 bases and J by 4 bases, and 16 bases separated the two germline ends. The CDR3: CATGRGGTTGELFF. The CDR3 coding sequence is TGTGCCACCGGCAGGGGCGGAACCACCGGGGAGCTGTTTTTT.

The J gene is TRBJ2-1, the V gene TRBV7-3, with a weak D call TRBD1 (6 bases). The CDR3 consists of 13 residues. From germline, CDR1 is SGHTA and CDR2 FQGTGA. Trimming took 2 bases from V and 9 from J, leaving 11 bases between them. In DNA, the CDR3 is TGTGCCAGCAGCTTAGCGCAGGGGTTTGAGCAGTTCTTC. It encodes CASSLAQGFEQFF.

The genes are TRBV11-2 and TRBJ2-2; perhaps TRBD1 as D (5 bases). CDR3 size: 14 residues. Germline V lookup: CDR1 SGHAT, CDR2 FQNNGV. Trimming took off 0 bases at V and 5 bases at J, with 7 bases between the two ends. CDR3 in DNA: TGTGCCAGCAGCTTAGATAAGGGGACCGGGGAGCTGTTTTTT. Its protein product is CASSLDKGTGELFF.

The chain links TRBV6-4 to TRBJ2-7, with D unclear. Trimming stripped 7 bases from V and 0 bases from J, with 10 bases between. The CDR3 loop spans 13 amino acids. Germline CDR1 and CDR2: MRHNA and SNTAGT. CDR3 DNA: TGTGCCAGCACCGTAGCTAACTCCTACGAGCAGTACTTC. This translates into CASTVANSYEQYF.

This chain joins TRBV7-3 and TRBJ2-7, with D possibly TRBD1 on 5 matching bases. CDR3 length equals 11 residues. V lost 5 bases and J 7 bases, leaving 9 bases between the germline ends. In germline, CDR1 is SGHTA, CDR2 FQGTGA. The CDR3 sequence: CASSQGGEQYF. The CDR3 DNA reads TGTGCCAGCAGCCAGGGTGGTGAGCAGTACTTC.